These 10 T cell receptor beta chains were sequenced from one sample in a study of cytomegalovirus exposure and HLA in healthy donors. It was with 60 Vbeta and 13 Jbeta primers that the PCR ran. Measured with immunoSEQ multiplex PCR; TCRdb has only the in-frame clones, and not every one. The sample shows approximately 27,000 clones, approximately 70% of them seen only once. Sample: PBMCs. The receptors were sampled from a woman aged 50 to 65 in good health and CMV-seronegative.

This clone appeared a few times. The chain carries TRBV2 and TRBJ1-4; TRBD1 might be the D (6 bases). The length of the CDR3 is 14 residues. Germline CDR1 is SNHLY and CDR2 is FYNNEI. Trimming stripped 6 bases from V and 4 bases from J, with 12 bases between. CDR3 bases: TGTGCCAGCAGGCCAGGGGTGGGTAATGAAAAACTGTTTTTT. Protein: CASRPGVGNEKLFF.

CDR3 in DNA: TGCGCCAGCCACCCACAGGGGACTGCAACTAATGAAAAACTGTTTTTT. It is translated as CASHPQGTATNEKLFF. The V gene is TRBV5-1, the J gene TRBJ1-4, with TRBD1 matching over 7 bases. The germline gives CDR1 SGHRS, CDR2 YFSETQ. This CDR3 is 16 amino acids long. V lost 7 bases and J lost 0; bases outside the gene matches: 9.

This clone came up a few times. The chain recombines TRBV5-1 with TRBJ1-3; D unresolved. Germline CDR1 SGHRS, CDR2 YFSETQ. V gave up 0 bases and J gave up 0 bases, with 13 bases separating them. The CDR3 sequence is 17 residues long. The CDR3 reads CASSLEGVRSSGNTIYF. The DNA for the CDR3 is TGCGCCAGCAGCTTGGAAGGAGTCCGAAGCTCTGGAAACACCATATATTTT. Full variable domain (rest looked up from reference TRBV5-1 and TRBJ1-3): KAGVTQTPRYLIKTRGQQVTLSCSPISGHRSVSWYQQTPGQGLQFLFEYFSETQRNKGNFPGRFSGRQFSNSRSEMNVSTLELGDSALYLCASSLEGVRSSGNTIYFGEGSWLTVV.

This clone has a handful of counts. The V call is TRBV5-1, the J call TRBJ2-2, with 10 nucleotides matching TRBD1. Germline V gene sequence: CDR1 SGHRS, CDR2 YFSETQ. CDR3 size: 16 residues. V shed 4 bases and J 1 base; nucleotides not matched to a gene: 4. CDR3 nucleotides: TGCGCCAGCAGCCCGGGACAGGGGCGGAACACCGGGGAGCTGTTTTTT. The encoded protein is CASSPGQGRNTGELFF. Based on the CDR3 plus reference TRBV5-1 and TRBJ2-2, the full variable domain is KAGVTQTPRYLIKTRGQQVTLSCSPISGHRSVSWYQQTPGQGLQFLFEYFSETQRNKGNFPGRFSGRQFSNSRSEMNVSTLELGDSALYLCASSPGQGRNTGELFFGEGSRLTVL.

This clone was counted a few times. The J gene is TRBJ2-6, the V gene TRBV5-6; D gene uncertain. CDR3 length: 13 amino acids. Germline V lookup: CDR1 SGHDT, CDR2 YYEEEE. CDR3 DNA sequence: TGTTCTTCTGTCCGGGCTGGGGCCAACGTCCTGACTTTC. This translates into CSSVRAGANVLTF. Combining the CDR3 with reference TRBV5-6 and TRBJ2-6 gives the whole variable domain DAGVTQSPTHLIKTRGQQVTLRCSPKSGHDTVSWYQQALGQGPQFIFQYYEEEERQRGNFPDRFSGHQFPNYSSELNVNALLLGDSALYLCSSVRAGANVLTFGAGSRLTVL.

The rearrangement joins TRBV7-9 to TRBJ1-1; 9 bases map to TRBD1. J lost 4 bases, V lost 3 bases, and 9 bases had no gene match. The CDR3 sequence is 16 residues long. CDR1 SEHNR and CDR2 FQNEAQ come from the germline V gene (reference sequence). Here the CDR3 DNA reads TGTGCCAGCAGCTTCAAGATAGGGACAGGGTTCACTGAAGCTTTCTTT. Encoded protein: CASSFKIGTGFTEAFF.

The V call is TRBV6-1, the J call TRBJ1-1; 8 nucleotides match TRBD1. The germline CDR1 and CDR2 sequences are MNHNS and SASEGT. V gave up 3 bases and J gave up 3 bases; unmatched junction bases: 6. The CDR3 loop spans 15 amino acids. The CDR3 loop is CASSDLRGRDTEAFF. DNA for the CDR3: TGTGCCAGCAGTGATCTCAGGGGGCGGGACACTGAAGCTTTCTTT.

The chain recombines TRBV6-6 with TRBJ1-5; D unresolved. There are 15 residues in the CDR3. The V and J ends lost 3 bases and 9 bases respectively, with 18 bases between them. CDR1 MNHNY and CDR2 SVGAGI come from the germline V gene (reference sequence). The CDR3 spells CASSYGEPARGPQHF. In DNA form, the CDR3 reads TGTGCCAGCAGTTATGGGGAGCCAGCTCGGGGGCCCCAGCATTTT.

In its sample, this clone is medium-sized. The V and J genes are TRBV5-6 and TRBJ1-1; 7 bases align to TRBD1. Looked up from germline, CDR1 is SGHDT and CDR2 is YYEEEE. The ends lost 4 bases at V and 0 bases at J; junction bases unmatched: 9. The CDR3 extends over 16 amino acids. The CDR3 sequence: CASSGDSRAVNTEAFF. DNA of the CDR3: TGTGCCAGCAGCGGGGACAGTCGGGCCGTGAACACTGAAGCTTTCTTT.

This clone was observed a handful of times. The V call is TRBV4-2, the J call TRBJ1-2, with 7 bases that match TRBD1. In germline, CDR1 is LGHNA, CDR2 YNFKEQ. V lost 4 bases to trimming and J lost 6 bases; unmatched junction nucleotides: 14. The CDR3 sequence is 16 residues long. The CDR3 reads CASSPPGADRPDGYTF. CDR3 DNA sequence: TGTGCCAGCAGCCCCCCGGGAGCGGACAGGCCCGATGGCTACACCTTC.